The 14 T cell receptor beta chains below were found in one sample sequenced in a study of CD8+ T cells in alopecia areata. Extraction of RNA preceded its reverse transcription into cDNA, which served as the sequencing template. TCRdb's table, derived via immunoSEQ multiplex PCR, lists solely in-frame clones and lacks some. The sample comprises about 98,000 clones, roughly two fifths of which are singletons, and 0.79% rests with the top ten. The sample was CD4+ T cells sorted from blood. These receptors were collected from a human donor with alopecia areata.

This chain uses TRBV2 with TRBJ2-3; D is possibly TRBD1 (6 bases). Germline lookup yields CDR1 SNHLY and CDR2 FYNNEI. The CDR3 has 13 amino acids. Trimming removed 8 bases from V and 3 bases from J, with 12 bases in between. The CDR3 reads CASRDTGTDTQYF. CDR3 nucleotides: TGTGCCAGCCGAGACACAGGGACAGATACGCAGTATTTT.

This chain connects TRBV30 to TRBJ1-6; no clear D. In germline, CDR1 is GTSNPN, CDR2 SVGIG (reference sequence). The V end was cut by 2 bases, the J end by 0 bases, with 5 bases between. CDR3 size: 14 residues. This chain's CDR3 is CAWSISSYNSPLHF. The CDR3 region has the DNA TGTGCCTGGAGTATAAGCTCCTATAATTCACCCCTCCACTTT.

The rearrangement links TRBV30 to TRBJ2-2; D might be TRBD1 (5 bases). The length of the CDR3 is 13 residues. Germline V gives CDR1 GTSNPN, CDR2 SVGIG (reference sequence). V was trimmed by 7 bases and J by 3 bases, leaving 12 bases between them. For the CDR3, the DNA is TGTGCCTTACAGCTACAGGACACCGGGGAGCTGTTTTTT. Translating gives CALQLQDTGELFF.

This clone was detected only a few times. Other DNA variants within this sample encode the same CDR3. CDR3 DNA sequence: TGCAGCGTTGGAGGGATGAACACTGAAGCTTTCTTT. Its protein product is CSVGGMNTEAFF. The chain links TRBV29-1 to TRBJ1-1; unclear D gene. The CDR3 runs to 12 residues. CDR1 is SQVTM, CDR2 ANQGSEA, per germline. Trimming took off 4 bases at V and 0 bases at J, with 6 bases between the two ends.

This clone was seen a few times. The chain combines TRBV6-5 with TRBJ1-2; TRBD1 agrees at 7 bases. The CDR3 is 13 residues long. The germline gives CDR1 MNHEY, CDR2 SVGAGI. The junction had 3 bases not matched to a gene; V was cut back by 4 bases and J by 4 bases. CDR3 coding DNA: TGTGCCAGCAGTTCCACAGGGGTCTATGGCTACACCTTC. As protein: CASSSTGVYGYTF.

The V and J genes are TRBV29-1 and TRBJ2-2; D may be TRBD2 (6 bases). The CDR3 is 13 amino acids. The V end lost 6 bases, the J end lost 2 bases, and 10 bases lay between the germline ends. The germline V gene encodes CDR1 SQVTM and CDR2 ANQGSEA. The CDR3 region is CSVRESNTGELFF. The CDR3 DNA is TGCAGCGTGCGGGAATCTAACACCGGGGAGCTGTTTTTT.

The V and J genes are TRBV2 and TRBJ2-3, with 7 bases that match TRBD1. The CDR3 sequence is 13 residues long. Germline lookup yields CDR1 SNHLY and CDR2 FYNNEI. With V trimmed by 6 bases and J by 3 bases, 3 bases remained unmatched. The DNA for the CDR3 is TGTGCCAGCAGGGCAGGGGGTACAGATACGCAGTATTTT. Translating gives CASRAGGTDTQYF.

The chain combines TRBV29-1 with TRBJ2-5; D is undetermined. The germline V gene has CDR1 SQVTM and CDR2 ANQGSEA. The CDR3 consists of 15 residues. Trimming shortened V by 6 bases and J by 1 base, and 18 bases separated the two germline ends. In nucleotides, the CDR3 is TGCAGCGTGGACGGTCTGTGGCAGTCCCAAGAGACCCAGTACTTC. Protein: CSVDGLWQSQETQYF. Variable domain in full (rest from reference TRBV29-1 and TRBJ2-5): SAVISQKPSRDICQRGTSLTIQCQVDSQVTMMFWYRQQPGQSLTLIATANQGSEATYESGFVIDKFPISRPNLTFSTLTVSNMSPEDSSIYLCSVDGLWQSQETQYFGPGTRLLVL.

This clone was detected a few times. J is TRBJ2-7 and V is TRBV4-3; D is ambiguous. CDR3 length: 14 amino acids. Germline CDR1 is LGHNA and CDR2 is YSLEER. The germline V and J ends were trimmed by 0 bases and 5 bases, with 11 bases remaining between them. CDR3 amino acids: CASSQDLGRDEQYF. The CDR3 coding sequence is TGCGCCAGCAGCCAAGATCTAGGACGGGACGAGCAGTACTTC.

There are a few counts of this clone. The chain joins TRBV2 to TRBJ1-2, with 8 bases identical to TRBD1. This CDR3 has 14 residues. The trim removed 5 bases at V and 5 bases at J, leaving 7 bases unmatched. CDR1 SNHLY and CDR2 FYNNEI come from the germline V gene. DNA of the CDR3: TGTGCCAGCAGTCCGGGACAGGAGGGGTATGGCTACACCTTC. Translation gives CASSPGQEGYGYTF.

V and J are TRBV5-1 and TRBJ1-1, with D uncertain. The CDR3 consists of 14 residues. Germline CDR1 SGHRS, CDR2 YFSETQ. Trimming cost V 0 bases and J 5 bases, with 11 bases left between them. This CDR3 reads CASSLGRVGTEAFF. The CDR3 nucleotides read TGCGCCAGCAGCTTGGGGAGGGTGGGGACTGAAGCTTTCTTT.

This rearrangement joins TRBV11-2 to TRBJ2-3; 9 bases fit TRBD2. Germline-derived CDR1 and CDR2 are SGHAT and FQNNGV. The CDR3 has 16 amino acids. V was pared by 5 bases and J by 3 bases, with 9 bases of the junction left unmatched. DNA of the CDR3: TGTGCCAGCAGCCCCATAGCGGGAGCGAGGACAGATACGCAGTATTTT. Its translation: CASSPIAGARTDTQYF.

This chain connects TRBV30 to TRBJ1-2; perhaps TRBD1 as D (5 bases). V lost 3 bases and J 6 bases, leaving 14 bases between the germline ends. CDR1 and CDR2 from the germline V gene are GTSNPN and SVGIG (reference sequence). This CDR3 is 13 amino acids long. Here the CDR3 reads CAWSLRQPDGYTF. CDR3 bases: TGTGCCTGGAGCCTCCGACAGCCTGATGGCTACACCTTC.

This clone was seen only a few times. The chain joins TRBV29-1 to TRBJ1-1; D is possibly TRBD1 (6 bases). Looked up from germline, CDR1 is SQVTM and CDR2 is ANQGSEA. This CDR3 has 13 amino acids. The V end was cut by 3 bases, the J end by 12 bases, with 20 bases between. CDR3 sequence reads: CSVEVLLGALTFF. In DNA form, the CDR3 reads TGCAGCGTTGAGGTTCTGCTGGGGGCTCTAACTTTCTTT.